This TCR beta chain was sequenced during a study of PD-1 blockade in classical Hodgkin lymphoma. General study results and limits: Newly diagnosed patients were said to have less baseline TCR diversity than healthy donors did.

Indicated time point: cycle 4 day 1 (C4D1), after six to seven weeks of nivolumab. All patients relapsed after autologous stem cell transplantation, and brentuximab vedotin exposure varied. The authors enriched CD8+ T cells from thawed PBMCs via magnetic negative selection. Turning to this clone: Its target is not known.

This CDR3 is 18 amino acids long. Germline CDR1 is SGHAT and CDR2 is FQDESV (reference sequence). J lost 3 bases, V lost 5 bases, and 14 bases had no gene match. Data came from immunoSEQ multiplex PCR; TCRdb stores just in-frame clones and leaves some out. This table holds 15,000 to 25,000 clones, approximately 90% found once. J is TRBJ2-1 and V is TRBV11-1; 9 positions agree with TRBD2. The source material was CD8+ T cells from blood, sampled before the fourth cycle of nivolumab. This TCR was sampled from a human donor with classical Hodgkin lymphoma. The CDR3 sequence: CASSLALAPTSGYNEQFF. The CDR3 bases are TGTGCCAGCAGCCTCGCCCTCGCCCCGACTAGCGGCTACAATGAGCAGTTCTTC.